Below are 24 T cell receptor beta chains sequenced from a single sample in a study of blood T cell repertoires in COVID-19. TCRdb's table, derived via immunoSEQ multiplex PCR, lists solely in-frame clones and lacks some. The repertoire holds some 100,000 clones, with approximately 91% as singletons. Sample: peripheral blood. The origin of the receptors is a man aged 55-75 years with acute or convalescent COVID-19.

V gene TRBV5-1 combines with J gene TRBJ2-5; 8 bases line up with TRBD1. V lost 0 bases to trimming and J lost 5 bases; unmatched junction nucleotides: 3. Germline V gene sequence: CDR1 SGHRS, CDR2 YFSETQ. The CDR3 covers 14 residues. For the CDR3, the DNA is TGCGCCAGCAGCTTGGCAGGGGGCACGGAGACCCAGTACTTC. Its translation is CASSLAGGTETQYF.

This CDR3 is CASRPGQGSRIYEQYF. The CDR3 DNA sequence: TGTGCCAGCAGACCGGGACAGGGTAGTCGAATCTACGAGCAGTACTTC. The chain carries TRBV2 and TRBJ2-7, with 9 nucleotides matching TRBD1. Germline lookup yields CDR1 SNHLY and CDR2 FYNNEI. V was clipped by 6 bases and J by 3 bases; unmatched bases: 12. The length of the CDR3 is 16 residues.

CDR3 sequence (DNA): TGTGCCAGCAGCTTGGACCGGGACAGGAGCAAAGAGACCCAGTACTTC. It is translated as CASSLDRDRSKETQYF. J is TRBJ2-5 and V is TRBV5-4; 8 bases fit TRBD1. The CDR3 spans 16 residues. The V gene end was trimmed by 0 bases and the J gene end by 3 bases; junction bases not matched to a gene: 7. Germline V gene lookup returns CDR1 SGHNT and CDR2 YYREEE (reference sequence).

The chain links TRBV3-1 (or the pseudogene TRBV3-2) to TRBJ1-5, with D possibly matching TRBD1 (5 bases). The V end lost 1 base, the J end lost 2 bases, and 9 bases lay between the germline ends. The V gene's germline CDR1 is LGHDT and CDR2 YNNKEL (reference sequence). The CDR3 loop spans 15 amino acids. Written as DNA, the CDR3 is TGTGCCAGCAGCCAAGCAGGGCTTGGCAATCAGCCCCAGCATTTT. It is translated as CASSQAGLGNQPQHF.

V gene TRBV6-2 or TRBV6-3 combines with J gene TRBJ1-1; D gene unclear. From germline, CDR1 is MNHEY and CDR2 SVGEGT. V shed 9 bases and J shed 4 bases, with 9 bases lying between them. The CDR3 consists of 11 residues. For the CDR3, the DNA is TGTGCCAGTAGTAGGAGCACTGAAGCTTTCTTT. This gives the protein CASSRSTEAFF.

The chain is built from TRBV25-1 and TRBJ2-1, with 7 bases identical to TRBD2. After removal of 1 base from V and 6 bases from J, the junction contained 6 bases not matched to a gene. CDR3 size: 15 residues. Germline assignment: CDR1 MGHDK and CDR2 SYGVNS. For the CDR3, the DNA is TGTGCCAGCAGTGAATCGAGAGGGGAGGGCAATGAGCAGTTCTTC. It specifies CASSESRGEGNEQFF.

V and J are TRBV28 and TRBJ1-1; D unclear. Trimming removed 4 bases at V and 0 bases at J, with 9 bases between. From germline, CDR1 is MDHEN and CDR2 SYDVKM. CDR3 size: 14 residues. CDR3 protein: CASSSPGLNTEAFF. In DNA form, the CDR3 reads TGTGCCAGCAGTTCTCCAGGCTTGAACACTGAAGCTTTCTTT.

CDR3 amino acids: CASRVRQANNEKLFF. The CDR3 nucleotides are TGTGCCAGCAGAGTTCGACAGGCCAATAATGAAAAACTGTTTTTT. The V gene is TRBV2, the J gene TRBJ1-4; the D gene is possibly TRBD1 (6 bases). The germline gives CDR1 SNHLY, CDR2 FYNNEI. V was trimmed by 6 bases and J by 4 bases, leaving 15 bases between them. This CDR3 is built from 15 residues.

The chain couples TRBV5-7 to TRBJ2-5, with 8 bases fitting TRBD1. TRBV5-7 is an ORF; its function is uncertain. The CDR3 extends over 15 amino acids. Losses at the gene ends were 3 bases for V and 2 bases for J; bases not matched to a gene: 6. The CDR3 here is CASSWNRDRQETQYF. CDR3 sequence (DNA): TGTGCCAGCAGCTGGAACCGGGACAGGCAAGAGACCCAGTACTTC.

The CDR3 DNA reads TGCGCCAGCAGTGAGGAAGGGGCGCAAGAGACCCAGTACTTC. Translation: CASSEEGAQETQYF. This sequence joins TRBV10-1 and TRBJ2-5; TRBD1 is a possible D gene (5 bases). The ends were cut back, 2 bases at V and 2 bases at J, with 9 bases in the middle. Per germline, CDR1 WNHNN and CDR2 SYGVQD (reference sequence). The CDR3 spans 14 residues.

The V call is TRBV24-1, the J call TRBJ2-3; D is uncertain. The ends were cut back, 0 bases at V and 3 bases at J, with 6 bases in the middle. There are 14 residues in the CDR3. Germline values: CDR1 KGHDR, CDR2 SFDVKD. CDR3 bases: TGTGCCACCAGTGATTTGAGGAGTACAGATACGCAGTATTTT. It is translated as CATSDLRSTDTQYF.

The rearrangement joins TRBV7-2 to TRBJ2-7; 10 bases map to TRBD2. V lost 5 bases and J lost 9; bases outside the gene matches: 10. Germline CDR1 and CDR2: SGHTA and FQGNSA. The CDR3 has 14 residues. The chain's CDR3 is CASSAVTSGKGQYF. The CDR3 DNA reads as TGTGCCAGCAGCGCGGTCACTAGCGGGAAGGGGCAGTACTTC.

The chain couples TRBV19 to TRBJ2-2, with TRBD2 matching over 12 bases. In germline, CDR1 is LNHDA, CDR2 SQIVND (reference sequence). The CDR3 spans 19 residues. V gave up 2 bases and J gave up 4 bases; unmatched junction bases: 11. CDR3 sequence (DNA): TGTGCCAGTAGTATACGTCGGGGGACTAGCGGGCCCCTCACCGGGGAGCTGTTTTTT. Protein product: CASSIRRGTSGPLTGELFF.

The chain employs TRBV19 and TRBJ1-2; D may be TRBD1 (5 bases). Germline CDR1 and CDR2: LNHDA and SQIVND (reference sequence). Trimming removed 0 bases at V and 0 bases at J, with 8 bases between. The CDR3 totals 15 residues. CDR3 bases: TGTGCCAGTAGTATAGACAGGGAGGCTAACTATGGCTACACCTTC. Residues: CASSIDREANYGYTF.

The J gene is TRBJ2-5, the V gene TRBV7-9; unclear D gene. V was shortened by 5 bases and J by 5 bases, with 9 bases between the two germline ends. The CDR3 is made up of 12 amino acids. CDR1 and CDR2 from the germline V gene are SEHNR and FQNEAQ (reference sequence). The DNA for the CDR3 is TGTGCCAGCAGCCAGCAACAGGAGACCCAGTACTTC. It translates to CASSQQQETQYF.

The chain joins TRBV3-1 (or the pseudogene TRBV3-2) to TRBJ1-1; D gene uncertain. This CDR3 is 16 amino acids long. Per germline, CDR1 LGHDT and CDR2 YNNKEL (reference sequence). Trimming stripped 4 bases from V and 1 base from J, with 16 bases between. This chain's CDR3 is CASSRKMRVENTEAFF. CDR3 coding DNA: TGTGCCAGCAGCCGAAAGATGCGGGTGGAGAACACTGAAGCTTTCTTT.

This clone occurred a few times. The chain uses TRBV7-9 and TRBJ1-2; a weak D match, TRBD1 (6 bases). Germline CDR1 reads SEHNR; CDR2 reads FQNEAQ (reference sequence). Trimming pared 4 bases from V and 8 bases from J, leaving 17 bases between. The CDR3 consists of 14 residues. The CDR3 region is CASSSATQGPGYTF. CDR3 nucleotides: TGTGCCAGCAGCTCCGCGACACAGGGTCCGGGCTACACCTTC.

The rearrangement links TRBV15 to TRBJ2-7; D may be TRBD2 (5 bases). V lost 8 bases, J lost 6 bases, and 14 bases lay in between. The CDR3 loop spans 12 amino acids. Looked up from germline, CDR1 is LNHNV and CDR2 is YYDKDF (reference sequence). The CDR3 loop reads CATLGLAGEQYF. In DNA, the CDR3 is TGTGCCACCCTTGGGCTAGCTGGCGAGCAGTACTTC.

The rearrangement joins TRBV13 to TRBJ2-5; 7 positions match TRBD2. CDR1 is PRHDT, CDR2 FYEKMQ, per germline (reference sequence). This CDR3 is built from 15 residues. The V and J ends lost 0 bases and 5 bases, in that order; junction bases with no gene match: 6. This chain's CDR3 is CASSLGRRSGETQYF. CDR3 DNA: TGTGCCAGCAGCTTAGGCCGTCGTAGCGGGGAGACCCAGTACTTC.

The rearrangement joins TRBV3-1 (or the pseudogene TRBV3-2) to TRBJ2-3, with D unclear. This CDR3 is built from 13 residues. The V gene's germline CDR1 is LGHDT and CDR2 YNNKEL (reference sequence). V was shortened by 4 bases and J by 8 bases, with 13 bases between the two germline ends. As DNA, the CDR3 is TGTGCCAGCAGCCCGCGAACCTCGGGTACGCAGTATTTT. Its translation is CASSPRTSGTQYF.

This chain uses TRBV7-9 with TRBJ2-7; D may be TRBD1 (5 bases). Trimming took 2 bases from V and 5 from J, leaving 16 bases between them. Germline lookup yields CDR1 SEHNR and CDR2 FQNEAQ (reference sequence). There are 15 residues in the CDR3. The CDR3: CASSLSPGSVHEQYF. The CDR3 coding sequence is TGTGCCAGCAGCTTATCACCAGGGTCTGTCCACGAGCAGTACTTC.

The CDR3 DNA reads TGTGCCACCAGTGATGAAAAACAGCCGCCAGGGTATGGCTACACCTTC. Amino acids: CATSDEKQPPGYGYTF. The chain recombines TRBV24-1 with TRBJ1-2; possible D gene TRBD1, 5 bases. The germline V gene has CDR1 KGHDR and CDR2 SFDVKD. Trimming removed 3 bases from V and 5 bases from J, with 18 bases in between. The CDR3 runs to 16 residues.

This clone was found a few times. The V call is TRBV28, the J call TRBJ2-7; TRBD2 matches 9 bases. Trimming cost V 3 bases and J 4 bases; bases outside gene matches: 10. The length of the CDR3 is 16 residues. Germline V gives CDR1 MDHEN, CDR2 SYDVKM. The CDR3 region has the DNA TGTGCCAGCAGTTTGATTATGGTAGCGGGAGATTACGAGCAGTACTTC. Residues: CASSLIMVAGDYEQYF.

The CDR3 protein is CASSNRERGTEAFF. The CDR3 DNA sequence: TGCGCCAGCAGCAACAGGGAGCGGGGCACTGAAGCTTTCTTT. This chain joins TRBV5-1 and TRBJ1-1; TRBD1 is a possible D gene (6 bases). CDR1 and CDR2 (germline): SGHRS, YFSETQ. Trimming removed 4 bases at V and 4 bases at J, with 14 bases between. CDR3 length equals 14 residues. The full variable domain, rest sourced from reference TRBV5-1 and TRBJ1-1, is KAGVTQTPRYLIKTRGQQVTLSCSPISGHRSVSWYQQTPGQGLQFLFEYFSETQRNKGNFPGRFSGRQFSNSRSEMNVSTLELGDSALYLCASSNRERGTEAFFGQGTRLTVV.